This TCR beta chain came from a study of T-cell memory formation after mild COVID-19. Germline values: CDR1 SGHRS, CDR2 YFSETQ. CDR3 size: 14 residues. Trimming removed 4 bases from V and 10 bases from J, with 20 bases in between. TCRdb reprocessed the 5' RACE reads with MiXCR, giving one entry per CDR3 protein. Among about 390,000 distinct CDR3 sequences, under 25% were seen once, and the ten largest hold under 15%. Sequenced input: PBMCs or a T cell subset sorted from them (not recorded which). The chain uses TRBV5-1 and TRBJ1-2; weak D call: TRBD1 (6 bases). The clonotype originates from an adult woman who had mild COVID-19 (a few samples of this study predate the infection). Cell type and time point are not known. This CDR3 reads CASSPRTDSLAYTF. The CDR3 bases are TGCGCCAGCAGCCCTAGAACGGACAGTCTTGCCTACACCTTC. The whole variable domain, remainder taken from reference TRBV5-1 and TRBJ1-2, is KAGVTQTPRYLIKTRGQQVTLSCSPISGHRSVSWYQQTPGQGLQFLFEYFSETQRNKGNFPGRFSGRQFSNSRSEMNVSTLELGDSALYLCASSPRTDSLAYTFGSGTRLTVV.